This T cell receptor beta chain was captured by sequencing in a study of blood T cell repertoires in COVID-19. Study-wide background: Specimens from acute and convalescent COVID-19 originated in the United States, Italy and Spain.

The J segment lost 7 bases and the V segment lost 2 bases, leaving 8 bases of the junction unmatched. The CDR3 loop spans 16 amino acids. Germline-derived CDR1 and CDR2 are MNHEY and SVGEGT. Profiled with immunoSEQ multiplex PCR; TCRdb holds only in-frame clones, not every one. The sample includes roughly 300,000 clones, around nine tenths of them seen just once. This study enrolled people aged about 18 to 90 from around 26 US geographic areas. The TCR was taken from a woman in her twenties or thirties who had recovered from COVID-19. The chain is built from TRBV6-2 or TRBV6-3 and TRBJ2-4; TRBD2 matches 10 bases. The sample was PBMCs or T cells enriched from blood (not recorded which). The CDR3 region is CASSYAASGRGNIQYF. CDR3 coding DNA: TGTGCCAGCAGTTACGCTGCAAGCGGGAGGGGGAACATTCAGTACTTC.